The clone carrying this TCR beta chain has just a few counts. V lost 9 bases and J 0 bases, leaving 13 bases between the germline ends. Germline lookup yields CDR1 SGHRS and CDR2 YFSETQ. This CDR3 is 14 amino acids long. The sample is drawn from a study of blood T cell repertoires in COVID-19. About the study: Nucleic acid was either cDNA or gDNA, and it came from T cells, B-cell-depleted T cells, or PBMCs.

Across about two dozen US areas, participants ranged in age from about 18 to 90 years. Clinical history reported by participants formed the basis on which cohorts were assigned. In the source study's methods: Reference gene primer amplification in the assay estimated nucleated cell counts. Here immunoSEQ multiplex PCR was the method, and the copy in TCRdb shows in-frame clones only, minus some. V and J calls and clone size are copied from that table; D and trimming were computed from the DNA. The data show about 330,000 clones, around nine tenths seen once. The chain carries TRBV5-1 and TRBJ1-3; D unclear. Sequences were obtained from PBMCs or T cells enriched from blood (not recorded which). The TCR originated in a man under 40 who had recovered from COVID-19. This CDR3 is CATRDDLSGNTIYF. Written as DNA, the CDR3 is TGCGCCACCCGGGATGACCTCTCTGGAAACACCATATATTTT.